This is a list of T cell receptor beta chains from one sample in a study of STAT3 mutations in large granular lymphocyte leukemia. The data were produced by immunoSEQ multiplex PCR, yet TCRdb's version contains in-frame clones alone and is incomplete. The sample shows 1,700 or so clones, about two thirds of them seen only once. The sample comprised peripheral blood mononuclear cells. Source of these receptors: a man aged 55 to 69 with T-cell large granular lymphocyte leukemia. Some clones in this sample may be carry-over from other donors' samples. CDR3s include the opening cysteine and the closing phenylalanine or tryptophan. D genes are given only for firm matches. Rows may omit the clone size; those that give it use once, few, many or a size class.

CDR3nt	CDR3aa	len	d_gene	v_gene	abundance	j_gene
TGCGCCAGCAGCTTGGCCCTAGGAAAGCCCTACGAGCAGTACTTC	CASSLALGKPYEQYF	15	-	TRBV5-1	-	TRBJ2-7
TGTGCCATCAAAGCGGGCGCAGATACGCAGTATTTT	CAIKAGADTQYF	12	-	TRBV5-4	once	TRBJ2-3
TGTGCCTTGGACACCGGCTATGGCTACACCTTC	CALDTGYGYTF	11	-	TRBV30	-	TRBJ1-2
TGTGCCAGCAGCTTATATGCTAGCGGGGTCACAGATACGCAGTATTTT	CASSLYASGVTDTQYF	16	TRBD2	TRBV7-2	-	TRBJ2-3
TGTGCCAGCAGCTTGCGGCGGGGTAATAACGAGCAGTACTTC	CASSLRRGNNEQYF	14	-	TRBV5-4	-	TRBJ2-7
TGTGCCAGCTCACCAGGCAGGCCTAGAGGCTCTCTCTACGAGCAGTACTTC	CASSPGRPRGSLYEQYF	17	-	TRBV18	-	TRBJ2-7
TGCAGCGTGAAGGGGCCCTCCTACGAGCAGTACTTC	CSVKGPSYEQYF	12	-	TRBV29-1	few	TRBJ2-7
TGCGCCAGCAGTCAGTTAGTTCGGTATACTCGAGGGTACGAGCAGTACTTC	CASSQLVRYTRGYEQYF	17	-	TRBV23-1	medium-sized	TRBJ2-7
TGTGCCAGCAGCCACGGTTATAGCAATCAGCCCCAGCATTTT	CASSHGYSNQPQHF	14	-	TRBV9	-	TRBJ1-5
TGTGCCAGCAGCTTAGAGGACGAGCAGTACTTC	CASSLEDEQYF	11	-	TRBV7-9	-	TRBJ2-7
TGCAGCGTGTATACAGGGGGCTCCTACGAGCAGTACTTC	CSVYTGGSYEQYF	13	TRBD1	TRBV29-1	-	TRBJ2-7
TGTGCCAGCAGTGAACCGGGACGAGTGGGCGCACCCCTCCACTTT	CASSEPGRVGAPLHF	15	-	TRBV6-1	-	TRBJ1-6
TGTGCCAGCAGCCGATCCGACCGTGGCAATGAGCAGTTCTTC	CASSRSDRGNEQFF	14	-	TRBV7-2	-	TRBJ2-1
TGTGCCTGCGACAAGGTGTGGGGTCCCACAGATACGCAGTATTTT	CACDKVWGPTDTQYF	15	-	TRBV30	-	TRBJ2-3
TGTGCCAGCAGCTTTGCGGGCGCGGCAGATACGCAGTATTTT	CASSFAGAADTQYF	14	-	TRBV7-9	-	TRBJ2-3
TGTGCCACCAGCAGAATAGCAGGGAAGGACGAGCAGTACTTC	CATSRIAGKDEQYF	14	-	TRBV15	few	TRBJ2-7
TGTGCCAGCAGCTTAAGGGAGGCCAGGGATTCACCCCTCCACTTT	CASSLREARDSPLHF	15	-	TRBV7-2	hyperexpanded	TRBJ1-6
TGTGCCATCAGTGAGTTTCCAGGGGGGCAGACTAGCGATGAGCAGTTCTTC	CAISEFPGGQTSDEQFF	17	-	TRBV6-1	few	TRBJ2-1
TGTGCCAGCTCACAGGCAACCTATGGCTACACCTTC	CASSQATYGYTF	12	-	TRBV18	-	TRBJ1-2
TGTGCCAGCTCACCAGCCGGTTACGAGCAGTACTTC	CASSPAGYEQYF	12	-	TRBV18	few	TRBJ2-7
TGCGCCAGCAGCCTGCGAGGCTCAACTAATGAAAAACTGTTTTTT	CASSLRGSTNEKLFF	15	-	TRBV5-1	-	TRBJ1-4
TGTGCCTGGAGTGCAGGCTTGGGGTCCTACAATGAGCAGTTCTTC	CAWSAGLGSYNEQFF	15	-	TRBV30	-	TRBJ2-1
TGTGCCAGCAGCCGGGGAGGGCCTAACTATGGCTACACCTTC	CASSRGGPNYGYTF	14	-	TRBV4-2	few	TRBJ1-2
TGCGCCAGCAGCTTGGGGGGTACAGGGAACGAGCAGTACTTC	CASSLGGTGNEQYF	14	-	TRBV5-1	-	TRBJ2-7
TGTGCCAGCAGTTTAACCCCCGGTCGTAGCGGGGGGGCTTCCGAGCAGTACTTC	CASSLTPGRSGGASEQYF	18	TRBD2	TRBV28	-	TRBJ2-7
TGTGCCAGCAGTTTCAAGAGGGGCGCCCGATATAGCAATCAGCCCCAGCATTTT	CASSFKRGARYSNQPQHF	18	-	TRBV27	-	TRBJ1-5
TGTGCCTGGAGAGACGGACAGAACTATGGCTACACCTTC	CAWRDGQNYGYTF	13	-	TRBV30	-	TRBJ1-2
TGTGCCAGCTCACCACCTTCACAGGCAAACTATGGCTACACCTTC	CASSPPSQANYGYTF	15	-	TRBV18	-	TRBJ1-2
TGTGCCAGCAGCTTAAGCCCCGCAGTCTATGGCTACACCTTC	CASSLSPAVYGYTF	14	-	TRBV13	-	TRBJ1-2
TGTGCCAGCAGCGTAACCGGGACAGACCCCTATGGCTACACCTTC	CASSVTGTDPYGYTF	15	TRBD1	TRBV9	few	TRBJ1-2
TGTGCCAGCAGGAGTGGTCAGCCCCAGCATTTT	CASRSGQPQHF	11	-	TRBV6-6	few	TRBJ1-5
TGTGCCTGGAGTTTGCAGGGTGGTCAGCCCCAGCATTTT	CAWSLQGGQPQHF	13	-	TRBV30	-	TRBJ1-5
TGCGCCAGCAGCTTGGATAGCGGGGGCTACGAGCAGTACTTC	CASSLDSGGYEQYF	14	TRBD2	TRBV5-1	once	TRBJ2-7
TGTGCCTGGAGTGTAACCCCCCTGGGGGAGCTGTTTTTT	CAWSVTPLGELFF	13	-	TRBV30	-	TRBJ2-2
TGCGCCAGCAGCTTGAGGGAAATGAGGAACGAGCAGTACTTC	CASSLREMRNEQYF	14	-	TRBV5-1	-	TRBJ2-7
TGTGCCAGCAGCGTATTTGGCAGGGACCGAGAGACCCAGTACTTC	CASSVFGRDRETQYF	15	-	TRBV9	-	TRBJ2-5
TGTGCCAGCTCACCGGACGTCAGATCGGGCGAGCAGTACTTC	CASSPDVRSGEQYF	14	-	TRBV18	once	TRBJ2-7
TGTGCCAGCTCACCGTCGAGAGAGCAGTACTTC	CASSPSREQYF	11	-	TRBV18	-	TRBJ2-7
TGTGCCAGCAGTCCCCAACAGGGAGTGATCGAAAAACTGTTTTTT	CASSPQQGVIEKLFF	15	-	TRBV6-5	-	TRBJ1-4
TGTGCCTGGAGTCACGGGCTGGAGCTTGAAAAACTGTTTTTT	CAWSHGLELEKLFF	14	-	TRBV30	few	TRBJ1-4
TGTGCCAGCAGCTTAGGACCCATCAGGGGGACCTATGGCTACACCTTC	CASSLGPIRGTYGYTF	16	TRBD1	TRBV7-2	-	TRBJ1-2
TGTGCCAGCGGCTGGACGGCTAATTCACCCCTCCACTTT	CASGWTANSPLHF	13	-	TRBV6-5	-	TRBJ1-6
TGTGCCAGCAGCCTCCTCACAGGGGGAAAAACCTACGAGCAGTACTTC	CASSLLTGGKTYEQYF	16	TRBD1	TRBV5-6	once	TRBJ2-7
TGTGCCAGCAGCCAAGGGAGAGATCAGCCCCAGCATTTT	CASSQGRDQPQHF	13	-	TRBV14	-	TRBJ1-5
TGTGCCAGCAGCTTGGGCGACTTCTACGAGCAGTACTTC	CASSLGDFYEQYF	13	-	TRBV5-4	-	TRBJ2-7
TGTGCCAGCAGCCCCAACATGAACAGGGTTGGGGAGACCCAGTACTTC	CASSPNMNRVGETQYF	16	-	TRBV5-4	-	TRBJ2-5
TGTGCCAGCAGCGATGGCCAGGGTTTGCCGGAGTGGCAGTACTTC	CASSDGQGLPEWQYF	15	-	TRBV5-4	-	TRBJ2-7
TGCGCCAGCAGCTTGGGCCCCGATCAGCCCCAGCATTTT	CASSLGPDQPQHF	13	-	TRBV5-1	-	TRBJ1-5
TGTGCCTGGAGTGTAAGAACCCAGCCCCAGCATTTT	CAWSVRTQPQHF	12	-	TRBV30	-	TRBJ1-5
TGTGCCAGCTCACCATTGCCGCCGGGACAGGGCTACGAGCAGTACTTC	CASSPLPPGQGYEQYF	16	TRBD1	TRBV18	-	TRBJ2-7